The entry below describes one T cell receptor beta chain. Per the authors' pipeline: Reference gene primer amplification yielded estimated nucleated cell counts. Profiling relied on immunoSEQ multiplex PCR, and the TCRdb table lists in-frame clones only, not all of them. V and J calls and clone size are copied from that table; D and trimming were computed from the DNA. The table shows about 150,000 clones, with around 84% occurring only once. The sample is drawn from a study of blood T cell repertoires in COVID-19. Study summary: Donors in the United States, Italy and Spain gave samples during acute or convalescent COVID-19. In each case, the material was cDNA or gDNA derived from T cells, B-cell-depleted T cells, or PBMCs.

Germline V gene lookup returns CDR1 SGHRS and CDR2 YFSETQ. With V trimmed by 4 bases and J by 5 bases, 6 bases remained unmatched. This CDR3 contains 15 residues. Material: peripheral blood. The clonotype comes from a man in his 70s with acute or convalescent COVID-19. V and J are TRBV5-1 and TRBJ1-4, with 9 nucleotides matching TRBD1. CDR3 bases: TGCGCCAGCAGCCTAGGACAGGGGAAGAATGAAAAACTGTTTTTT. Translation: CASSLGQGKNEKLFF.